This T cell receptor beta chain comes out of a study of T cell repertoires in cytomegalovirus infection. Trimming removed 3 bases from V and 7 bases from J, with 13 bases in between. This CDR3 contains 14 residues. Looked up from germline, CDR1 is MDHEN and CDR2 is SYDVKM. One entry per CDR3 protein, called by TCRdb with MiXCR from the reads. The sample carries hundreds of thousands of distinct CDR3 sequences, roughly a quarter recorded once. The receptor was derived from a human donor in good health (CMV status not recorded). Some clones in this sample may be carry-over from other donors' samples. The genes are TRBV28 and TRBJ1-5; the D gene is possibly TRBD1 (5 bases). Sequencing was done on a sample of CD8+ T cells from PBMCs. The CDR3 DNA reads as TGTGCCAGCAGTTTCCGAGGGACTTCCCAGCCCCAGCATTTT. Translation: CASSFRGTSQPQHF. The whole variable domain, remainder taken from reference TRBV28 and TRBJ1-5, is DVKVTQSSRYLVKRTGEKVFLECVQDMDHENMFWYRQDPGLGLRLIYFSYDVKMKEKGDIPEGYSVSREKKERFSLILESASTNQTSMYLCASSFRGTSQPQHFGDGTRLSIL.